Included here is one TCR beta chain sequence, with context. Its antigen is still unknown. One base away there is no much larger clone; base qualities are not given. The germline V gene supplies CDR1 MRHNA and CDR2 SNTAGT. V is pruned by 3 bases and J by 2 bases, leaving 3 bases of the junction without a gene match. The CDR3 spans 14 residues, from the cysteine through the phenylalanine. Just the 42-base CDR3 DNA is kept, in frame starting at base 1. Library preparation was by the immunoSEQ multiplex PCR assay. For the multiplex PCR, a mixture combining 60 forward primers for TCR Vbeta segments and 13 reverse primers for TCR Jbeta segments was used. Amplification of the CDR3 region of rearranged TCR beta genes was performed with a multiplex PCR assay on genomic DNA. The amplified TCR beta libraries were sequenced on the Illumina HiSeq System as 87-base-pair reads. The original pipeline was this. A later analysis tallied roughly 76 million unique TCR beta chains across the 610 or so repertoires, and around 9.9 million of those chains were shared by two or more donors. A nearest-neighbor algorithm error-corrected the raw reads and collapsed the reads into unique sequences, merging closely related sequences to remove PCR and sequencing errors. V, D and J gene segments were assigned by aligning CDR3 sequences to IMGT reference sequences. Each retained sequence needed at least a six-nucleotide match to both a V gene segment and a J gene segment. A rearrangement counted as productive if the CDR3 had no stop codons and remained in frame with V and J, and every other rearrangement counted as non-productive. CDR3 was defined by IMGT convention, running from the second conserved V-encoded cysteine to the conserved J-encoded phenylalanine. The earlier analysis of fewer than 700 of the donors excluded sequences that lacked an unambiguous match to a single V gene segment. In an earlier analysis of several hundred of the donors, V segments were called functional above 56.7% productive rearrangements and were called segregating when the between-donor standard deviation exceeded 5%. A statistical classification framework was developed to diagnose cytomegalovirus status using the catalog of TCR beta chain sequences. V and J gene assignment, in a later analysis, came from comparing TCR nucleotide sequences with IMGT/GENE-DB human TR gene sequences. The TCRdist pipeline was used in a later analysis to assign CDR3 sequences and most-parsimonious VDJ recombination scenarios. In a later analysis, every TCR beta chain was defined by the combination of its CDR3 amino acid sequence and its V-gene family, and reads without a unique V-gene family were dropped. To address suspected cross-contamination and a sequencing artifact, a later analysis removed 550 to 750 highly shared, low-generation-probability nucleotide sequences. In a later analysis, a clonal expansion index was calculated for each public chain from normalized within-repertoire ranks of inferred template counts. In a later analysis, generation probabilities were computed using a VDJ recombination model fitted to out-of-frame rearrangements, and the results were checked against IGoR. A later analysis scored TCR-TCR, TCR-HLA and TCR-CMV co-occurrence with hypergeometric tests, applying a repertoire-size bias correction to TCR pairs. A later analysis estimated false discovery rates by permuting HLA or CMV assignments 20 times. In a later analysis, co-occurring TCRs were grouped using DBSCAN, with TCRdist sequence similarity added in when clustering inside HLA-allele-positive subsets. Repertoires with fewer than 30,000 or more than 120,000 public chains were left out of co-occurrence clustering, as were a handful of repertoires with anomalous nucleotide sharing. TCRdb obtained this table from immuneACCESS and retained in-frame rearrangements with V and J assigned. These tables miss some clones; where compared with another copy, unresolved V genes account for less than half of the shortfall, and the remainder is unexplained. V and J calls and clone size are as listed in that table; D and trimming were resolved from the DNA. Here the sample has approximately 180,000 clones; about 80% occur a single time. About 2.3% of the sample comes from the top ten.

The cohort consisted of 650 to 850 healthy bone marrow donors. All cohort members were sampled while nominally healthy, although unrecorded immune exposures were likely present. The donor tested CMV seronegative and was one of the 352 seronegative cohort members. Every donor gave a peripheral blood sample, and the peripheral blood mononuclear cells from that sample were used for TCR beta sequencing. The Qiagen DNeasy Blood Extraction Kit was used to extract genomic DNA from the blood cell samples. These data are taken from a study of cytomegalovirus exposure and HLA in healthy donors (dated by TCRdb to about 2017). Regarding the research as a whole: An earlier analysis of some 600 of the donors reported about 300 Gb of sequence data and 117 million unique TCR beta sequences obtained from about 179 million T cells. Typing coverage varied by locus: about 620-630 donors for A, B, C, DRB1 and DQB1; some 520 for DQA1; about 590 for DPA1; some 470 for DPB1. An early release that covered about 600 HLA-typed donors contained approximately 290 gigabases of sequencing data and around 80 million unique TCR sequences. Donor age, sex, ethnicity and CMV serostatus were compiled alongside the repertoire data. The study aimed to test whether signatures of past pathogen exposure could be identified by cataloging public T cell receptors. Among about 370 genotyped donors of the cohort, an average of approximately 200,000 unique TCR beta nucleotide sequences was sequenced per donor, of which about 20% were non-productive. In an earlier analysis of over 550 of the donors, high-throughput TCR beta sequencing was used to judge whether each TCR beta V gene segment behaved as functional or pseudogenic. Rather than drawing on any new phenotypic data, the later analysis identified candidate immune exposures from TCR beta sequences and the way those sequences occurred across donors. Every discovery cohort repertoire had been produced on one sequencing platform. Genome-wide SNP genotypes for about 65% of the roughly 700 donors were used in a later genetic analysis, which treated that subset as a discovery cohort. Because of strong linkage in the cohort, a few DR-DQ haplotypes were treated as single units for association and clustering. The study profiled the T cell repertoires of about 640 subjects by immunosequencing and related them to cytomegalovirus serostatus. Besides the first cohort of around 670 subjects, a separate validation cohort made up of over a hundred different subjects was used. High-throughput TCR immunosequencing, statistical association of individual TCRs with disease status, and machine learning were combined to predict cytomegalovirus infection status. Both class I and class II loci were covered by HLA typing, at four-digit resolution. The genetic ancestry cluster associated with self-reported Caucasian donors included 80% to 90% of the approximately 430 genotyped donors. A later analysis re-examined previously published TCR beta repertoires from roughly 720 donors and added high-resolution HLA genotyping to investigate patterns of TCR occurrence. What the research found in general, with its limitations: A cluster of highly shared sequence variants was judged likely to represent a technical artifact of the sequencing pipeline. The only immune exposure information available for the cohort was CMV serostatus. In a later genetic analysis, fewer N-insertions in productive TCRs were reported among donors in an Asian-associated ancestry cluster than the roughly 700-donor mean. According to a later analysis, most CMV-associated TCR beta chains appeared to be HLA-restricted, and the HLA associations seemed to be driven largely by CMV exposure. V-gene and J-gene trimming of TCR beta chains was associated with a missense DCLRE1C variant in a later genetic analysis, and the association was replicated in an independent cohort. In vitro tests confirmed that three of the cytomegalovirus-associated TCR beta chains recognize cytomegalovirus antigens. Linkage disequilibrium might explain the correlated functional status among segregating V segments, but an unknown experimental factor could not be excluded. In the study, around 150 TCR beta chains were listed as associated with cytomegalovirus. Across donors, most TCR sequences were observed very rarely, whereas some public TCRs were present in many individuals. In a later analysis, several top co-occurrence clusters were reported to appear linked to parvovirus B19, influenza, CMV and Epstein-Barr virus. This cohort had only TCR beta chains sequenced, and the lack of alpha or paired-chain data limited which features could be detected. In a later analysis, some 17,000 TCR beta sequences were associated with specific HLA alleles at a false discovery rate of 0.05. The classifier was reported to diagnose cytomegalovirus status with high specificity and sensitivity in both the original cohort and the validation cohort. In an earlier analysis of some 640 of the donors, most TCR beta V segments were observed in productive rearrangements about 87% or about 30% of the time, broadly matching IMGT annotations. A later analysis found that TCR association rates varied across HLA loci, with DRB1 alleles showing the most associated TCRs and HLA-C alleles the fewest. The 87-base-pair reads could not distinguish some IMGT-functional V segments, including TRBV6-2 and TRBV6-3, so those segments were excluded. Because counts were too low, 15 to 20 rarely observed V segments, including chromosome 9 orphons, were left out of the earlier analysis of approximately 500 of the donors. A further reported finding was that TCR beta sequences accurately predicted the HLA-A and HLA-B alleles for most subjects in the first cohort. Strong co-occurrence of HLA alleles, especially DR and DQ, made assigning TCR associations to individual alleles difficult. In a later analysis, HLA-associated TCR beta chains showed more clonal expansion and lower generation probabilities than non-associated chains that were equally common. The authors suggested that the approach could potentially be generalized to other disease states and immunological phenotypes. Roughly uniform sequencing depth across donors was assumed in presence/absence analyses, although this assumption may not hold. Because HLA typing was unavailable for some donors at each locus, only the typed subset was used in association tests.

This TCR derives from a woman in her 30s in good health and CMV-seronegative. The specimen was PBMCs. Recombination joined TRBV6-4 with TRBJ2-7; TRBD1 matches 8 bases in the middle. This receptor has the CDR3 CASSERTGPYEQYF. The DNA sequence is TGTGCCAGCAGTGAGAGGACAGGGCCCTACGAGCAGTACTTC.